The subject of this entry is one T cell receptor beta chain. The data are from a study of regulatory and conventional T cells in RAG deficiency. Conventional CD4+ T cells were sorted from blood as CD25-low CD127-high cells. Data came from immunoSEQ multiplex PCR; TCRdb stores just in-frame clones and leaves some out. The table lists approximately 46,000 clones, 85% to 90% of them singletons. Germline-derived CDR1 and CDR2 are SGDLS and YYNGEE. The ends lost 5 bases at V and 6 bases at J; junction bases unmatched: 8. The CDR3 extends over 14 amino acids. Separately, the same data were catalogued under a study of regulatory T cells. That work contributes: The primer mix had 52 TRBV and 13 TRBJ primers.

The chain joins TRBV9 to TRBJ2-1; 7 bases fit TRBD1. The origin of this receptor is a human donor in good health. The material sequenced was CD4+ effector T cells sorted from blood. CDR3 residues: CASSPTGSSNEQFF. CDR3 nucleotide sequence: TGTGCCAGCAGTCCGACAGGGAGCTCCAATGAGCAGTTCTTC. Full variable domain (remainder filled in from reference TRBV9 and TRBJ2-1): DSGVTQTPKHLITATGQRVTLRCSPRSGDLSVYWYQQSLDQGLQFLIQYYNGEERAKGNILERFSAQQFPDLHSELNLSSLELGDSALYFCASSPTGSSNEQFFGPGTRLTVL.